This entry features one TCR beta chain sequence. Its antigen is undetermined. The source of the sample is a study of shared clonotypes between healthy human individuals. Generated by immunoSEQ multiplex PCR, the TCRdb table keeps only in-frame clones and is missing some. Found here are 660,000 or so clones, approximately 96% of them singletons; the top ten hold 0.11%. The V end was cut by 10 bases, the J end by 1 base, with 19 bases between. The germline V gene encodes CDR1 LNHDA and CDR2 SQIVND (reference sequence). CDR3 size: 15 residues. The naive CD8 fraction comprised CD45RO-negative cells positively selected for CCR7 and excluded terminally differentiated effector memory CD45RA+ cells. General observations from the study: Enrolling few donors narrowed the genetic and exposure-history diversity that was represented. It was anticipated that sequencing depth would influence how many clonotypes donors shared.

The material sequenced was naive CD8+ T cells sorted from blood. V gene TRBV19 combines with J gene TRBJ1-1; D may be TRBD1 (5 bases). The clonotype was recovered from a woman between 25 and 40 years old in good health. CDR3 protein: CATCVGRGRNTEAFF. As DNA, the CDR3 is TGTGCCACCTGTGTCGGGAGGGGTCGGAACACTGAAGCTTTCTTT.